Below, one T cell receptor beta chain is given with its context. Original analysis: Reference gene primers were amplified, and this amplification served to estimate nucleated cell counts. The protocol was immunoSEQ multiplex PCR, while the TCRdb copy is restricted to in-frame clones and leaves out a portion. V, J and clone size were drawn from that table, and D and trimming were deduced from the DNA. The table includes 150,000 to 200,000 clones, about 79% detected once. The data were obtained in a study of blood T cell repertoires in COVID-19. Background on the study: Specimens from acute and convalescent COVID-19 originated in the United States, Italy and Spain. Sample material is recorded as cDNA or gDNA derived from T cells, B-cell-depleted T cells, or PBMCs.

Germline V gene data show CDR1 as GTSNPN and CDR2 as SVGIG (reference sequence). The CDR3 contains 16 residues. V lost 5 bases and J lost 2; bases outside the gene matches: 12. The sequence derives from a woman in her sixties or seventies with acute or convalescent COVID-19. The rearrangement links TRBV30 to TRBJ2-7, with 10 bases lining up with TRBD1. The sample taken for sequencing was peripheral blood. CDR3 region: CAWAPTGTGATYEQYF. The CDR3 nucleotides are TGTGCCTGGGCCCCCACCGGGACAGGGGCGACCTACGAGCAGTACTTC.